A selection of T cell receptor beta chains follows, all from one sample in a study of pediatric ulcerative colitis. The protocol was immunoSEQ multiplex PCR, while the TCRdb copy is restricted to in-frame clones and leaves out a portion. Of 59,000 or so clones in the sample, 77% were seen once. The sample was blood. These receptors came from a boy between 10 and 17 years old with moderate ulcerative colitis. Each CDR3 is given with its conserved first and last residue. Fields, in order: J gene, V gene, CDR3 length, D gene, clone size, CDR3 DNA, CDR3 protein. D genes are given only for firm matches. Size is stated for part of the rows, as once, few or many counts, or as a class when the clone is expanded.

>TRBJ2-3|TRBV4-1|17|TRBD2|once
TGCGCCAGCAGCCAAGATGGGGCTAGCGGGGGGACAGATACGCAGTATTTT
CASSQDGASGGTDTQYF
>TRBJ2-2|TRBV5-4|15|-|once
TGTGCCAGCAGCACTTCCGGGGCCGGCGCCGGGGAGCTGTTTTTT
CASSTSGAGAGELFF
>TRBJ1-3|TRBV19|14|-|once
TGTGCCAGTAGTGGCCTACTCTCTGGAAACACCATATATTTT
CASSGLLSGNTIYF
>TRBJ1-1|TRBV6-5|14|-|-
TGTGCCAGCAGTTACTCGAGCCTAGGGACTGAAGCTTTCTTT
CASSYSSLGTEAFF
>TRBJ1-5|TRBV6-4|14|-|-
TGTGCCAGCAGTGACTCAGGACTCAATCAGCCCCAGCATTTT
CASSDSGLNQPQHF
>TRBJ2-2|TRBV4-2|17|-|-
TGTGCCAGCAGCCAAGATGTAGTGAAGGGGAACACCGGGGAGCTGTTTTTT
CASSQDVVKGNTGELFF
>TRBJ1-1|TRBV25-1|14|-|few
TGTGCCAGCACCACCCACACGGGTTACACTGAAGCTTTCTTT
CASTTHTGYTEAFF
>TRBJ2-5|TRBV9|14|-|-
TGTGCCAGCAGCGCCGGGACACACCAAGAGACCCAGTACTTC
CASSAGTHQETQYF
>TRBJ2-3|TRBV27|17|-|-
TGTGCCAGCAGTTTAGTTTCTCGAAGGTTCACCACAGATACGCAGTATTTT
CASSLVSRRFTTDTQYF
>TRBJ1-5|TRBV5-1|12|-|-
TGCGCCAGCAGCTTGTTGGGTCAGCCCCAGCATTTT
CASSLLGQPQHF
>TRBJ1-1|TRBV6-1|16|TRBD1|-
TGTGCCAGCAGTGAACGGGCAGGGGGGTTTGGCACTGAAGCTTTCTTT
CASSERAGGFGTEAFF
>TRBJ2-5|TRBV7-6|14|-|-
TGTGCCAGCAGCTTAGTGGACAGTCAAGAGACCCAGTACTTC
CASSLVDSQETQYF
>TRBJ1-5|TRBV5-6|16|-|-
TGTGCCAGCAGCTTGTATGTAGGAGTTAGCAATCAGCCCCAGCATTTT
CASSLYVGVSNQPQHF
>TRBJ2-5|TRBV9|14|-|-
TGTGCCAGCAGCGTAGCGAGTTCCCAAGAGACCCAGTACTTC
CASSVASSQETQYF
>TRBJ1-2|TRBV7-2|16|-|-
TGTGCCAGCAGCTTAGGAGGGGAAGGGACCAAGTATGGCTACACCTTC
CASSLGGEGTKYGYTF
>TRBJ2-7|TRBV18|17|TRBD2|few
TGTGCCAGCTCACCAGCAGGGCCAGGGAGGGCTCTAAGCGAGCAGTACTTC
CASSPAGPGRALSEQYF
>TRBJ1-6|TRBV19|15|TRBD1|-
TGTGCCAGTAGTATTTCCAACCCAGGGGGTTCACCCCTCCACTTT
CASSISNPGGSPLHF
>TRBJ2-3|TRBV18|17|-|-
TGTGCCAGCTCGCCCAATGCAGGGTCAGCTAGCACAGATACGCAGTATTTT
CASSPNAGSASTDTQYF
>TRBJ2-7|TRBV9|15|TRBD2|-
TGTGCCAGCAGCGTAGAGCCTAGCGGGAACTACGAGCAGTACTTC
CASSVEPSGNYEQYF
>TRBJ1-2|TRBV28|14|TRBD1|-
TGTGCCAGCATGAGAGGACAGGTCGGAAGTGGCTACACCTTC
CASMRGQVGSGYTF
>TRBJ1-2|TRBV10-3|13|TRBD1|-
TGTGCCGCGCAGGGGGCAATTAACTATGGCTACACCTTC
CAAQGAINYGYTF
>TRBJ2-7|TRBV7-2|13|-|-
TGTGCCAGCAGCTTACAGGTGGGTGACGAGCAGTACTTC
CASSLQVGDEQYF
>TRBJ2-7|TRBV18|17|-|-
TGTGCCAGCTCACCAAATGTGTCAGGGGCCAGCTCCTACGAGCAGTACTTC
CASSPNVSGASSYEQYF
>TRBJ2-7|TRBV10-3|12|-|-
TGTGCCATCAGTGAGTCGAAAATGGAGCAGTACTTC
CAISESKMEQYF
>TRBJ2-2|TRBV7-8|15|-|-
TGTGCCAGCAGCCCGACGACCCTACTCACCGGGGAGCTGTTTTTT
CASSPTTLLTGELFF
>TRBJ2-7|TRBV9|15|TRBD1|-
TGTGCCAGCAGCGTAGAACGGACAGGGGGCTTCGAGCAGTACTTC
CASSVERTGGFEQYF
>TRBJ2-3|TRBV5-3|15|TRBD1|-
TGTGCCAGAAGTCCCTACAGGGGCGACACAGATACGCAGTATTTT
CARSPYRGDTDTQYF
>TRBJ2-7|TRBV6-5|13|-|-
TGTGCCAGCAGTTACACTCAGGGCGAGGAGCAGTACTTC
CASSYTQGEEQYF